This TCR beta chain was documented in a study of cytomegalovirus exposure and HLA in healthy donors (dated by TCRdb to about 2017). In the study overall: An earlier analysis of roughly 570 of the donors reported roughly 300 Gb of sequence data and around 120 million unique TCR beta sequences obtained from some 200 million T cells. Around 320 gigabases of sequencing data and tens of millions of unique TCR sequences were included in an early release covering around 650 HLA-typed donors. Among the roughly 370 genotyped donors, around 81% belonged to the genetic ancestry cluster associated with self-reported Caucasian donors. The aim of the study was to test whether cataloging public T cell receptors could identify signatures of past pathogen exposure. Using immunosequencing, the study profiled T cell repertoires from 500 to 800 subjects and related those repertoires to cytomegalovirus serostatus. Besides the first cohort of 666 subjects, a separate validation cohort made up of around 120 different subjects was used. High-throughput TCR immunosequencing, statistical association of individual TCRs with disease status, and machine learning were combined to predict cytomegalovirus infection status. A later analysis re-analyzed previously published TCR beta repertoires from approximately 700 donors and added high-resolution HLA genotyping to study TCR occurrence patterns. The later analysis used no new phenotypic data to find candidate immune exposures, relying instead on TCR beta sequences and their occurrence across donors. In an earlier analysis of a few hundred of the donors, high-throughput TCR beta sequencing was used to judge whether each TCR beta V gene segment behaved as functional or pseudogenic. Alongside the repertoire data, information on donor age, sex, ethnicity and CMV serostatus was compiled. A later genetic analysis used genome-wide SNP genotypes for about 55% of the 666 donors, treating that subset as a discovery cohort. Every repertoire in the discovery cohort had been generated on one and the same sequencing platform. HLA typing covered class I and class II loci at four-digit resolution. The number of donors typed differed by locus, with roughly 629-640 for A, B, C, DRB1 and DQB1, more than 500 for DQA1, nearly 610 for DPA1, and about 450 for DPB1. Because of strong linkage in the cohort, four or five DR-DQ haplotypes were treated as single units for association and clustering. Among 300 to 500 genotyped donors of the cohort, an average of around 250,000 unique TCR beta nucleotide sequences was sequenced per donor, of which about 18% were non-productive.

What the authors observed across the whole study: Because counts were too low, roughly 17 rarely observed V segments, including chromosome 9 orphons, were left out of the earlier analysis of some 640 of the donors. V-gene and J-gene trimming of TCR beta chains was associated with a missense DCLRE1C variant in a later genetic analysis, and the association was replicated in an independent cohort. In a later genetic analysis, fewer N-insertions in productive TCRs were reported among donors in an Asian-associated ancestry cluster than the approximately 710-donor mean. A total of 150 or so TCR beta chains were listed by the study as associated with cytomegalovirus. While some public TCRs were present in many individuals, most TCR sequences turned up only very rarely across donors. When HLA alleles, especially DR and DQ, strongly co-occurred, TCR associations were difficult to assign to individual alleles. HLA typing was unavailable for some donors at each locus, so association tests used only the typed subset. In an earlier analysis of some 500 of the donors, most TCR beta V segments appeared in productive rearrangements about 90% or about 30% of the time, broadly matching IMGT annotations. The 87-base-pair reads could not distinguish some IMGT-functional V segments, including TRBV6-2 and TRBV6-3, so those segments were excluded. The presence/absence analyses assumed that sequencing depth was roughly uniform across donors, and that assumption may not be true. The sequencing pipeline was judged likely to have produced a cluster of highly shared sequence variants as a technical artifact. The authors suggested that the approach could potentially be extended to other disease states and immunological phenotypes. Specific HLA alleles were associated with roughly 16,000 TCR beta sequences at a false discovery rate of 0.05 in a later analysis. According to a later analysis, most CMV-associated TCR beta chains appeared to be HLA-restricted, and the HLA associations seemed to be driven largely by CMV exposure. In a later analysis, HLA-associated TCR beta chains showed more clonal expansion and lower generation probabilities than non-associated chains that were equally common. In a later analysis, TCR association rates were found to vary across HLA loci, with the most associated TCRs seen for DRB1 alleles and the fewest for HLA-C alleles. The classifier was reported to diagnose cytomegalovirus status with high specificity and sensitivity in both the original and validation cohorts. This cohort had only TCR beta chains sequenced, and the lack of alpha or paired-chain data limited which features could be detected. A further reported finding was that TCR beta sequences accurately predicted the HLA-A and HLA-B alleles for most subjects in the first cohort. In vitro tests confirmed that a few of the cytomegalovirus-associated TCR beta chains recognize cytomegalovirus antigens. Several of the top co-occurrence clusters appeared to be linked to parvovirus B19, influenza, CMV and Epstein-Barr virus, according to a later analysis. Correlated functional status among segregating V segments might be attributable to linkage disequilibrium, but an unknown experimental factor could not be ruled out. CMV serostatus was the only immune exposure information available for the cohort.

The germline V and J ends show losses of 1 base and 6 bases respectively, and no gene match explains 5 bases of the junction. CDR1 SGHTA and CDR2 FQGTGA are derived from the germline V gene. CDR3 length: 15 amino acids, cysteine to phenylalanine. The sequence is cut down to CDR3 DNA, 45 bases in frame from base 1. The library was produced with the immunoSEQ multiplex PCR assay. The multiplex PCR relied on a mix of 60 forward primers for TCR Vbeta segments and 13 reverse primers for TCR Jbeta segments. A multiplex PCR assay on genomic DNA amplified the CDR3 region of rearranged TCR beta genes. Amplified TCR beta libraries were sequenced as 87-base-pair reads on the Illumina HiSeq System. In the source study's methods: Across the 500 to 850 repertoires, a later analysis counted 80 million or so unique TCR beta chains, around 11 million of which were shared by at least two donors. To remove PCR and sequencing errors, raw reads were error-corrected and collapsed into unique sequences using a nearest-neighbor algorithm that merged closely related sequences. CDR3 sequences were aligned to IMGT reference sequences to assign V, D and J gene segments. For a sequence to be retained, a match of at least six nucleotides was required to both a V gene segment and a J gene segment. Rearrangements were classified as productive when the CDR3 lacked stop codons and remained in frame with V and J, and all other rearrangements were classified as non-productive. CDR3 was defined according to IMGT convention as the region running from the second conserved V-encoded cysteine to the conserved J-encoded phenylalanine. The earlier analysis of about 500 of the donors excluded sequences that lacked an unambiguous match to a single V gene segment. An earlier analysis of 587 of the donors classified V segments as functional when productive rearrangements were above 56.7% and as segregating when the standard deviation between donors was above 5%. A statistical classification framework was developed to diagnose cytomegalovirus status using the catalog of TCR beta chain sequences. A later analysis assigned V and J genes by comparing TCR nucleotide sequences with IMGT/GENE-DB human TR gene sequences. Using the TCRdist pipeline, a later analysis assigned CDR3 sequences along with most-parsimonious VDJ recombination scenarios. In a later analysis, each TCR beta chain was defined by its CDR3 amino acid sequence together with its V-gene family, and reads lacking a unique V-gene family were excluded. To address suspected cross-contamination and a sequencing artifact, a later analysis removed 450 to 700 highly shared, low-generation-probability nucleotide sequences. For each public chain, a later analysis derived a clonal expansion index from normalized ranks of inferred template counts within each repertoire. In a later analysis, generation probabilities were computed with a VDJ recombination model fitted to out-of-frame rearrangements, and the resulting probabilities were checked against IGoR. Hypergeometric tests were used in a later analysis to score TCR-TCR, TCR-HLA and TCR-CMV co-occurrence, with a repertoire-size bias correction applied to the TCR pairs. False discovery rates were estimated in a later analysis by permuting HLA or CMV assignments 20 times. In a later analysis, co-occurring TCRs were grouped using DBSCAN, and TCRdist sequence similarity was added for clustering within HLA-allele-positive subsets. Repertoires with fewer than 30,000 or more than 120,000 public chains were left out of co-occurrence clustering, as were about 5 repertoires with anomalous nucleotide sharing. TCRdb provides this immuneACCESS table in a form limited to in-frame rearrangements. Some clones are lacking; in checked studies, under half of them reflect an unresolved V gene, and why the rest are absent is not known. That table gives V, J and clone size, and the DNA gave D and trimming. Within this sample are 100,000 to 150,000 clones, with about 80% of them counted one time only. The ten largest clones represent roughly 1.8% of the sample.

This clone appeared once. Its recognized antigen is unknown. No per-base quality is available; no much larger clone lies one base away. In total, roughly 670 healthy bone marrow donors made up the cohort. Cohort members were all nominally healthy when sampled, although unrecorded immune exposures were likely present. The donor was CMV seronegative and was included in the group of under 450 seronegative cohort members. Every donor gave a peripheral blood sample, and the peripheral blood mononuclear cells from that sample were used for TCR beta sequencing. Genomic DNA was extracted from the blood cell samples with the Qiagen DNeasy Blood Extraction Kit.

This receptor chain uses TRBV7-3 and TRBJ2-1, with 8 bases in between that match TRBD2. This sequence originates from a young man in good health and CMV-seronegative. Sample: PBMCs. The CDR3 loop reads CASSLRLAGINEQFF. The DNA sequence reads TGTGCCAGCAGCTTAAGGCTAGCGGGTATCAATGAGCAGTTCTTC.